What follows describes a single T cell receptor beta chain. The participants were between about 18 and 90 years old and came from about two dozen US areas. Assignment of participants to cohorts was predicated upon participant-reported clinical history. Original analysis: Amplifying reference gene primers gave estimates of nucleated cell counts. Profiled with immunoSEQ multiplex PCR; TCRdb holds only in-frame clones, not every one. The V and J calls and clone size were taken over from that table, and D and trimming were inferred from the DNA. Of a few hundred thousand clones listed, approximately 89% are singletons. This specimen comes from a study of blood T cell repertoires in COVID-19. Turning to the study itself: Italy, Spain and the United States were the sources of the convalescent and acute COVID-19 samples.

This CDR3 has 11 residues. Germline CDR1 reads SGHNT; CDR2 reads YYREEE (reference sequence). The clonotype comes from a woman in her 40s with acute COVID-19. V usage is TRBV5-4 and J usage is TRBJ1-2; D possibly corresponds to TRBD1 (5 bases). The sequenced material came from PBMCs or T cells enriched from blood (not recorded which). The CDR3 DNA sequence: TGTGTTACGGACGGGGGGGAAGGCTACACCTTC. Translated, it gives CVTDGGEGYTF.